This entry lists 31 T cell receptor beta chains sequenced from one sample in a study of T cells in Graves' hyperthyroidism and ophthalmopathy. It was RNA transcripts that yielded the amplified TCR beta CDR3 regions. The study used the HTBI primer set for a first-round RT-PCR of the TCR CDR3. TCRdb reprocessed the multiplex PCR reads with MiXCR, giving one entry per CDR3 protein. The sample shows 480,000 or so distinct CDR3 sequences, around 50% of them seen only once. Material: peripheral blood or thyroid tissue (not recorded which). These receptor sequences come from an adult woman with Graves' disease, either hyperthyroidism or ophthalmopathy (not recorded which).

Ten or more counts support this clonotype. The V gene is TRBV5-4, the J gene TRBJ1-6; 8 nucleotides agree with TRBD1. CDR1 is SGHNT, CDR2 YYREEE, per germline (reference sequence). Trimming cost V 3 bases and J 8 bases; bases outside gene matches: 7. This CDR3 comprises 15 residues. CDR3 DNA: TGTGCCAGCAGCTCCCGGACAGGGTTGGATTCACCCCTCCACTTT. This translates into CASSSRTGLDSPLHF.

Ten or more counts support this clonotype. The chain couples TRBV7-9 to TRBJ2-2; tentative D call: TRBD2 (6 bases). CDR1 and CDR2 from the germline V gene are SEHNR and FQNEAQ (reference sequence). V lost 5 bases to trimming and J lost 2 bases, with 18 bases between them. This CDR3 has 17 amino acids. CDR3 nucleotide sequence: TGTGCCAGCAGCCCATTGGGTGCGGGACGCAACACCGGGGAGCTGTTTTTT. Translation: CASSPLGAGRNTGELFF. The full variable domain, with the rest looked up from reference TRBV7-9 and TRBJ2-2, is DTGVSQNPRHKITKRGQNVTFRCDPISEHNRLYWYRQTLGQGPEFLTYFQNEAQLEKSRLLSDRFSAERPKGSFSTLEIQRTEQGDSAMYLCASSPLGAGRNTGELFFGEGSRLTVL.

The CDR3 spells CASSLGLAGERGQYF. In nucleotides, the CDR3 is TGCGCCAGCAGCTTGGGACTAGCGGGAGAGAGGGGGCAGTACTTC. The V and J genes are TRBV5-1 and TRBJ2-7; TRBD2 agrees at 12 bases. The CDR3 contains 15 residues. Per germline, CDR1 SGHRS and CDR2 YFSETQ. Trimming took 0 bases from V and 9 from J; bases not matched to a gene: 7. The variable domain in full, with the rest retrieved from reference TRBV5-1 and TRBJ2-7, is KAGVTQTPRYLIKTRGQQVTLSCSPISGHRSVSWYQQTPGQGLQFLFEYFSETQRNKGNFPGRFSGRQFSNSRSEMNVSTLELGDSALYLCASSLGLAGERGQYFGPGTRLTVT.

The CDR3 is CATSRSGAAYEQYF. The CDR3 DNA follows: TGTGCCACCAGCAGAAGCGGGGCCGCCTACGAGCAGTACTTC. The chain has TRBV15 and TRBJ2-7; TRBD2 matches 7 bases. The CDR3 totals 14 residues. Germline-derived CDR1 and CDR2 are LNHNV and YYDKDF (reference sequence). V lost 2 bases, J lost 2 bases, and 3 bases stayed unmatched.

CDR3 DNA: TGCGCCAGCAGCCAAGGGGCTGGAGTGGCAGTGGGGACCCAGTACTTC. The encoded protein is CASSQGAGVAVGTQYF. The V call is TRBV4-1, the J call TRBJ2-5; D not resolved. This CDR3 is 16 amino acids long. The germline gives CDR1 MGHRA, CDR2 YSYEKL. V was trimmed by 1 base and J by 7 bases, leaving 19 bases between them.

This clonotype has just a few counts. The chain uses TRBV9 and TRBJ1-5; possibly TRBD1 for D (5 bases). Between the trimmed V and J ends, which lost 4 bases and 2 bases, there was a span of 13 bases. The CDR3 sequence is 15 residues long. Germline values: CDR1 SGDLS, CDR2 YYNGEE. Here the CDR3 reads CASSPIGAGNQPQHF. The CDR3 DNA reads as TGTGCCAGCAGCCCTATCGGGGCTGGCAATCAGCCCCAGCATTTT.

This clonotype was counted ten times or more. The J gene is TRBJ1-6, the V gene TRBV20-1; 7 bases agree with TRBD1. Germline values: CDR1 DFQATT, CDR2 SNEGSKA (reference sequence). The CDR3 runs to 17 residues. V lost 5 bases, J lost 7 bases, and 17 bases stayed unmatched. The CDR3 nucleotides read TGCAGTGCTCGCCGGGACAGATCAATCTCGAGGAATTCACCCCTCCACTTT. Its protein product is CSARRDRSISRNSPLHF.

This clonotype was seen at least ten times. The V and J genes are TRBV11-2 and TRBJ2-2; 7 bases fit TRBD2. This CDR3 contains 17 residues. After removal of 7 bases from V and 4 bases from J, the junction contained 15 bases not matched to a gene. Germline loops: CDR1 SGHAT, CDR2 FQNNGV. The CDR3 coding sequence is TGTGCCAGCACCCTAAAGGTCGCGGGAGCTACCACCGGGGAGCTGTTTTTT. Translation gives CASTLKVAGATTGELFF. Full variable domain (rest looked up from reference TRBV11-2 and TRBJ2-2): EAGVAQSPRYKIIEKRQSVAFWCNPISGHATLYWYQQILGQGPKLLIQFQNNGVVDDSQLPKDRFSAERLKGVDSTLKIQPAKLEDSAVYLCASTLKVAGATTGELFFGEGSRLTVL.

The chain combines TRBV9 with TRBJ1-2, with D unclear. The CDR3 length is 14 residues. V lost 1 base and J 2 bases, leaving 9 bases between the germline ends. Germline V gene sequence: CDR1 SGDLS, CDR2 YYNGEE. The CDR3 loop is CASSVTDQNYGYTF. CDR3 bases: TGTGCCAGCAGCGTAACGGATCAAAACTATGGCTACACCTTC.

A few counts support this clonotype. This sequence joins TRBV29-1 and TRBJ2-5, with TRBD2 matching 7 bases. V dropped 7 bases and J dropped 5; count of bases not matched to a gene: 7. The CDR3 contains 12 residues. The germline V gene has CDR1 SQVTM and CDR2 ANQGSEA. CDR3 nucleotides: TGCAGCGGAGGACTAGAGAGGGAGACCCAGTACTTC. This codes for CSGGLERETQYF.

This clonotype has ten or more counts. The chain couples TRBV27 to TRBJ1-1, with D unresolved. The germline V and J ends were trimmed by 3 bases and 1 base, with 9 bases remaining between them. The CDR3 contains 14 residues. Germline CDR1 MNHEY, CDR2 SMNVEV (reference sequence). CDR3 coding DNA: TGTGCCAGCAGTTTTGGGCCGCGGAACACTGAAGCTTTCTTT. It codes for CASSFGPRNTEAFF.

This clonotype was found many times. The chain joins TRBV10-2 to TRBJ1-5; D gene ambiguous. The V end lost 6 bases, the J end lost 5 bases, and 8 bases lay between the germline ends. In germline, CDR1 is WSHSY, CDR2 SAAADI. This CDR3 region has 12 residues. CDR3 sequence (DNA): TGCGCCAGCAGAGTGGGTGATCAGCCCCAGCATTTT. As protein: CASRVGDQPQHF.

About this clonotype itself: A much larger clonotype is one base distant, so this may be a read error. V gene TRBV19 combines with J gene TRBJ2-5; unclear D gene. The CDR3 consists of 13 residues. Germline V lookup: CDR1 LNHDA, CDR2 SQIVND (reference sequence). In DNA form, the CDR3 reads TGTGTCAGTAGTATATGGCCCGGGGAGACCCAGTACTTC. Translation: CVSSIWPGETQYF.

This sequence joins TRBV9 and TRBJ1-1; D is perhaps TRBD1 (5 bases). CDR1 and CDR2 (germline): SGDLS, YYNGEE. The CDR3 extends over 14 amino acids. The germline V and J ends were trimmed by 0 bases and 10 bases, with 16 bases remaining between them. For the CDR3, the DNA is TGTGCCAGCAGCGTAGAGCCAGGGAGGGTGAGAGCTTTCTTT. Translation: CASSVEPGRVRAFF.

This clonotype was counted at least ten times. The CDR3 nucleotides are TGCGCCAGCAGCTTGGGTGGCGGGCGTGGGGCCAACGTCCTGACTTTC. It is translated as CASSLGGGRGANVLTF. This chain links TRBV5-1 with TRBJ2-6; weak D call: TRBD2 (5 bases). With 0 bases removed from V and 3 bases from J, the gap between germline ends came to 10 bases. Germline V lookup: CDR1 SGHRS, CDR2 YFSETQ. The CDR3 sequence is 16 residues long.

V is TRBV9 and J is TRBJ1-2; D might be TRBD1 (6 bases). The ends were cut back, 3 bases at V and 6 bases at J, with 24 bases in the middle. CDR1 and CDR2 (germline): SGDLS, YYNGEE. This CDR3 region has 17 residues. The chain's CDR3 is CASSEPGDTSGDDGYTF. In nucleotides, the CDR3 is TGTGCCAGCAGCGAACCAGGGGACACTTCCGGGGACGATGGCTACACCTTC.

There are a few counts of this clonotype. The chain is built from TRBV20-1 and TRBJ2-7, with 10 bases aligning to TRBD1. Germline V gives CDR1 DFQATT, CDR2 SNEGSKA (reference sequence). With V trimmed by 1 base and J by 3 bases, 3 bases remained unmatched. The CDR3 totals 14 residues. The CDR3 region is CSARGGQGIYEQYF. The CDR3 DNA reads TGCAGTGCTAGAGGGGGACAGGGGATCTACGAGCAGTACTTC.

This sequence joins TRBV6-5 and TRBJ2-2; D may be TRBD2 (6 bases). Germline CDR1 reads MNHEY; CDR2 reads SVGAGI. CDR3 length: 14 amino acids. Trimming pared 6 bases from V and 4 bases from J, leaving 12 bases between. The DNA of the CDR3 is TGTGCCAGCAGGAGGGTAGCGGCCACCGGGGAGCTGTTTTTT. Protein: CASRRVAATGELFF.

This sequence joins TRBV3-1 and TRBJ2-7; D is possibly TRBD1 (6 bases). V was clipped by 1 base and J by 3 bases, with 10 bases between them. The germline CDR1 and CDR2 sequences are LGHDT and YNNKEL (reference sequence). The CDR3 runs 14 residues. CDR3 sequence reads: CASSQAGAVYEQYF. CDR3 nucleotides: TGTGCCAGCAGCCAAGCAGGGGCCGTCTACGAGCAGTACTTC.

The rearrangement joins TRBV25-1 to TRBJ1-5; a possible D gene is TRBD1 (5 bases). The CDR3 extends over 15 amino acids. Deletions cut 4 bases from V and 5 bases from J, with 15 bases between. From germline, CDR1 is MGHDK and CDR2 SYGVNS. Here the CDR3 reads CASSAMAGLDQPQHF. CDR3 in DNA: TGTGCCAGCAGTGCTATGGCGGGGCTTGATCAGCCCCAGCATTTT.

V usage is TRBV24-1 and J usage is TRBJ2-2; no firm D call. V was shortened by 5 bases and J by 5 bases, with 8 bases between the two germline ends. Germline CDR1 KGHDR, CDR2 SFDVKD. This CDR3 is built from 13 residues. Written as DNA, the CDR3 is TGTGCCACCAGTGCGGGTAGAACCGGGGAGCTGTTTTTT. Its translation: CATSAGRTGELFF.

This clonotype was observed a handful of times. This rearrangement joins TRBV4-1 to TRBJ2-5, with a tentative D call TRBD2 (5 bases). The ends were cut back, 1 base at V and 6 bases at J, with 9 bases in the middle. The CDR3 is 13 residues long. CDR1 is MGHRA and CDR2 is YSYEKL in the germline V gene. CDR3 bases: TGCGCCAGCAGCCAAGGAGGGCGCAAGACCCAGTACTTC. Translated, it gives CASSQGGRKTQYF.

This clonotype was counted ten times or more. The V gene is TRBV5-1, the J gene TRBJ2-5; 7 positions match TRBD1. V was clipped by 0 bases and J by 4 bases; unmatched bases: 6. Germline CDR1 and CDR2: SGHRS and YFSETQ. The CDR3 contains 15 residues. The CDR3 protein is CASSLDRGVLETQYF. The DNA for the CDR3 is TGCGCCAGCAGCTTGGACAGGGGCGTTTTAGAGACCCAGTACTTC. Complete variable domain (other parts from reference TRBV5-1 and TRBJ2-5): KAGVTQTPRYLIKTRGQQVTLSCSPISGHRSVSWYQQTPGQGLQFLFEYFSETQRNKGNFPGRFSGRQFSNSRSEMNVSTLELGDSALYLCASSLDRGVLETQYFGPGTRLLVL.

This clonotype has at least ten counts. This rearrangement joins TRBV7-9 to TRBJ1-1; unclear D gene. CDR3 length: 14 amino acids. Trimming took off 5 bases at V and 1 base at J, with 11 bases between the two ends. Germline V gene sequence: CDR1 SEHNR, CDR2 FQNEAQ (reference sequence). This CDR3 reads CASSPPSGNTEAFF. DNA of the CDR3: TGTGCCAGCAGCCCCCCTTCGGGGAACACTGAAGCTTTCTTT.

This clonotype was seen many times. The chain links TRBV4-2 to TRBJ2-7, with a possible D match to TRBD1 (5 bases). Trimming took 3 bases from V and 0 from J, leaving 15 bases between them. The CDR3 runs to 16 residues. The V gene's germline CDR1 is LGHNA and CDR2 YNFKEQ. The CDR3 here is CASSHAPGRSSYEQYF. The CDR3 region has the DNA TGTGCCAGCAGCCATGCTCCAGGGCGTAGCTCCTACGAGCAGTACTTC.

With regard to this clonotype: Just one base apart from a much larger clone, this may be a read error. The chain joins TRBV10-3 to TRBJ1-5; D is undetermined. This CDR3 is 13 amino acids long. V lost 5 bases, J lost 4 bases, and 9 bases lay in between. From germline, CDR1 is ENHRY and CDR2 SYGVKD. CDR3: CAISRTDNQPQHF. In DNA, the CDR3 is TGTGCCATCAGTCGGACGGATAATCAGCCCCAGCATTTT.

The V gene is TRBV20-1, the J gene TRBJ1-2, with TRBD1 as a possible D gene (6 bases). Germline loops: CDR1 DFQATT, CDR2 SNEGSKA (reference sequence). This CDR3 is built from 14 residues. The V gene lost 3 bases and the J gene lost 7 bases, with 18 bases spanning the gap. In DNA form, the CDR3 reads TGCAGTGCTAGCGTGGCAGGGGAGGTGTCTGGCTACACCTTC. Translating it yields CSASVAGEVSGYTF.

The chain carries TRBV7-9 and TRBJ1-1, with D perhaps matching TRBD1 (6 bases). The CDR3 covers 14 residues. Germline CDR1 and CDR2: SEHNR and FQNEAQ (reference sequence). Trimming shortened V by 6 bases and J by 4 bases, and 15 bases separated the two germline ends. This chain's CDR3 is CASSASAGATEAFF. The CDR3 region has the DNA TGTGCCAGCAGTGCTTCCGCAGGGGCCACTGAAGCTTTCTTT.

A single count supports this clonotype. The J gene is TRBJ2-7, the V gene TRBV7-9; 8 bases match TRBD1. The V gene end was trimmed by 5 bases and the J gene end by 5 bases; junction bases not matched to a gene: 8. The CDR3 covers 14 residues. The germline V gene has CDR1 SEHNR and CDR2 FQNEAQ (reference sequence). The CDR3, as DNA: TGTGCCAGCAGCCACCCGGACAGGGTCCACGAGCAGTACTTC. Protein product: CASSHPDRVHEQYF.

This chain joins TRBV20-1 and TRBJ2-7; a weak D match, TRBD1 (5 bases). The ends were cut back, 6 bases at V and 3 bases at J, with 15 bases in the middle. The CDR3 runs to 13 residues. Germline CDR1 DFQATT, CDR2 SNEGSKA (reference sequence). The CDR3 here is CSARTGVLYEQYF. In nucleotides, the CDR3 is TGCAGTGCCCGTACAGGAGTTCTCTACGAGCAGTACTTC.

This clonotype has a count of ten or more. The rearrangement uses TRBV3-1 and TRBJ1-5, with D perhaps TRBD1 (5 bases). The CDR3 consists of 16 residues. The germline V gene has CDR1 LGHDT and CDR2 YNNKEL (reference sequence). Trimming removed 3 bases at V and 1 base at J, with 13 bases between. The CDR3, as DNA: TGTGCCAGCAGCCAGACCTGGGACCCCAGCAATCAGCCCCAGCATTTT. This codes for CASSQTWDPSNQPQHF.